These 3 T cell receptor beta chains were sequenced from one sample in a study of cytomegalovirus exposure and HLA in healthy donors. With 60 Vbeta and 13 Jbeta primers, the PCR was carried out. Data came from immunoSEQ multiplex PCR; TCRdb stores just in-frame clones and leaves some out. The sample lists 160,000 or so clones, over 65% occurring once. Sequenced input: PBMCs. The source is a woman aged 40 to 50 in good health and CMV-seronegative.

This chain joins TRBV27 and TRBJ2-1, with a weak D call TRBD1 (5 bases). V was trimmed by 8 bases and J by 4 bases, leaving 12 bases between them. Germline V gene data show CDR1 as MNHEY and CDR2 as SMNVEV (reference sequence). This CDR3 has 13 amino acids. The CDR3, as DNA: TGTGCCAGCGGGGTGACAGATTACAATGAGCAGTTCTTC. Its translation: CASGVTDYNEQFF.

This clone was detected only once. The genes are TRBV5-1 and TRBJ1-1, with 7 bases lining up with TRBD1. CDR1 and CDR2 from the germline V gene are SGHRS and YFSETQ. V lost 3 bases, J lost 2 bases, and 4 bases stayed unmatched. This CDR3 is built from 14 residues. CDR3 DNA sequence: TGCGCCAGCAGCTACAGGGGCGGAAACACTGAAGCTTTCTTT. Encoded protein: CASSYRGGNTEAFF.

The V and J genes are TRBV28 and TRBJ1-4; tentatively, D is TRBD1 (5 bases). Trimming stripped 3 bases from V and 6 bases from J, with 14 bases between. The CDR3 spans 15 residues. Looked up from germline, CDR1 is MDHEN and CDR2 is SYDVKM. The CDR3 coding sequence is TGTGCCAGCAGTTTGGGCGGGACTCAAGATGAAAAACTGTTTTTT. Protein sequence: CASSLGGTQDEKLFF.